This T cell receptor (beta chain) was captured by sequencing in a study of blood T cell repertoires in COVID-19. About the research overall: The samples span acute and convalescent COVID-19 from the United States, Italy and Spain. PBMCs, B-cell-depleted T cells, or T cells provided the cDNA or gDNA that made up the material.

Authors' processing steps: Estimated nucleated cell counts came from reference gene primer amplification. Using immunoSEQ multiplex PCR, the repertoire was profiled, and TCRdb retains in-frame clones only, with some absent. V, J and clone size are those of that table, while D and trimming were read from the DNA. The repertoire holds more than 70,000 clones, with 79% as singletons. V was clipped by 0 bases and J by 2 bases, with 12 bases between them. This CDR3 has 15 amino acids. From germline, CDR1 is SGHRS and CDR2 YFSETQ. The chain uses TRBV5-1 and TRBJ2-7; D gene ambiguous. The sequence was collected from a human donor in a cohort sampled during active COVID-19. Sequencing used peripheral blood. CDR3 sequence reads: CASSLDPATAYEQYF. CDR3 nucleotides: TGCGCCAGCAGCTTGGACCCGGCCACAGCCTACGAGCAGTACTTC.